Below, 20 T cell receptor beta chains from the same sample are listed, as sequenced in a study of T cells in Graves' hyperthyroidism and ophthalmopathy. There were TCR beta CDR3 regions amplified from RNA transcripts. HTBI primers were the set used in a first-round RT-PCR of the TCR CDR3. One entry per CDR3 protein results from TCRdb running MiXCR on the multiplex PCR reads. The repertoire has approximately 480,000 distinct CDR3 sequences, less than 25% of them found once; the top ten carry approximately 25%. The sample comprised blood. These receptors originate from a man aged 18-30 years with Graves' hyperthyroidism.

This clonotype came up many times. This chain joins TRBV20-1 and TRBJ2-5; D is ambiguous. Germline CDR1 is DFQATT and CDR2 is SNEGSKA (reference sequence). The CDR3 sequence is 15 residues long. V lost 6 bases, J lost 5 bases, and 22 bases lay in between. For the CDR3, the DNA is TGCAGTGCGCCCCCCCGGGCTACCCCGGCCGAGACCCAGTACTTC. It specifies CSAPPRATPAETQYF.

The chain recombines TRBV27 with TRBJ2-3, with TRBD2 as a possible D gene (5 bases). V was shortened by 6 bases and J by 3 bases, with 13 bases between the two germline ends. This CDR3 region has 14 residues. Germline CDR1 is MNHEY and CDR2 is SMNVEV (reference sequence). CDR3 nucleotide sequence: TGTGCCAGCAGCCTAGTAGCGCGAACAGATACGCAGTATTTT. Amino acids: CASSLVARTDTQYF.

The chain joins TRBV24-1 to TRBJ1-1, with D perhaps TRBD1 (5 bases). Trimming removed 9 bases at V and 5 bases at J, with 21 bases between. CDR1 is KGHDR, CDR2 SFDVKD, per germline. The CDR3 contains 15 residues. CDR3 protein: CATDSQDTLQTEAFF. The CDR3 DNA follows: TGTGCCACCGATTCGCAGGACACCCTTCAGACTGAAGCTTTCTTT.

This clonotype was picked up many times. The J gene is TRBJ1-1, the V gene TRBV2; TRBD1 matches 8 bases. V trimming: 6 bases; J trimming: 0 bases; junction bases outside the gene matches: 6. The CDR3 is 15 amino acids. Germline V gene data show CDR1 as SNHLY and CDR2 as FYNNEI. CDR3 nucleotides: TGTGCCAGCAGAGGGACAGGAGTCATGAACACTGAAGCTTTCTTT. Encoded protein: CASRGTGVMNTEAFF.

Only a few counts were recorded for this clonotype. The chain recombines TRBV2 with TRBJ2-7; a weak D match, TRBD1 (5 bases). V lost 5 bases and J 9 bases, leaving 11 bases between the germline ends. Germline V lookup: CDR1 SNHLY, CDR2 FYNNEI. The CDR3 loop spans 11 amino acids. CDR3 protein: CASSHDRSQYF. The DNA of the CDR3 is TGTGCCAGCAGTCACGACAGATCGCAGTACTTC.

The chain uses TRBV6-4 and TRBJ2-7, with TRBD2 matching 12 bases. Germline loops: CDR1 MRHNA, CDR2 SNTAGT. The CDR3 length is 15 residues. J was trimmed by 8 bases and V by 5 bases; bases with no gene match: 10. The CDR3 sequence is CASSLAGGTVGKQYF. CDR3 bases: TGTGCCAGCAGTCTAGCGGGGGGGACGGTAGGGAAGCAGTACTTC.

The chain uses TRBV20-1 and TRBJ1-1, with TRBD1 as a possible D gene (5 bases). The CDR3 is made up of 9 amino acids. Germline assignment: CDR1 DFQATT and CDR2 SNEGSKA (reference sequence). The CDR3 nucleotides are TGCAGGGGCCAGGGTGAAGCTTTCTTT. Encoded protein: CRGQGEAFF.

This clonotype appeared many times. The rearrangement uses TRBV30 and TRBJ2-5; D is perhaps TRBD1 (6 bases). Looked up from germline, CDR1 is GTSNPN and CDR2 is SVGIG (reference sequence). The CDR3 has 14 residues. Trimming removed 4 bases from V and 5 bases from J, with 17 bases in between. The CDR3 is CAWTPGARPETQYF. As DNA, the CDR3 is TGTGCCTGGACCCCAGGGGCCCGACCTGAGACCCAGTACTTC.

This chain links TRBV6-1 with TRBJ2-7; 8 nucleotides align to TRBD2. The germline CDR1 and CDR2 sequences are MNHNS and SASEGT. This CDR3 region has 15 residues. With V trimmed by 7 bases and J by 0 bases, 8 bases remained unmatched. The CDR3 spells CASKIAGHLSYEQYF. The CDR3 DNA reads TGTGCCAGCAAAATAGCGGGACACCTCTCCTACGAGCAGTACTTC.

There are many counts of this clonotype. CDR3 region: CASSYSIGYEQYF. DNA for the CDR3: TGTGCCAGCAGTTACTCCATTGGCTACGAGCAGTACTTC. V is TRBV6-5 and J is TRBJ2-7; the D is unclear. The V gene's germline CDR1 is MNHEY and CDR2 SVGAGI. V was trimmed by 0 bases and J by 3 bases, leaving 6 bases between them. The length of the CDR3 is 13 residues.

The chain combines TRBV4-1 with TRBJ2-6; 8 nucleotides align to TRBD1. Germline V gene lookup returns CDR1 MGHRA and CDR2 YSYEKL. This CDR3 has 19 amino acids. The junction had 12 bases not matched to a gene; V was cut back by 4 bases and J by 1 base. CDR3 in DNA: TGCGCCAGCAGCCCGTCCCGAGGACAGGGAGTTTCTGGGGCCAACGTCCTGACTTTC. It codes for CASSPSRGQGVSGANVLTF.

The CDR3, as DNA: TGTGCCTGGAGGCCCCCGCAGGGTATAACTGAAGCTTTCTTT. It specifies CAWRPPQGITEAFF. The chain has TRBV30 and TRBJ1-1, with TRBD1 as a possible D gene (5 bases). V lost 3 bases to trimming and J lost 5 bases, with 16 bases between them. The CDR3 length is 14 residues. The germline CDR1 and CDR2 sequences are GTSNPN and SVGIG (reference sequence).

This clonotype was recorded at least ten times. Written as DNA, the CDR3 is TGTGCCAGCAGTTTAATAGTGGCGGGAGAGACCCAGTACTTC. Its translation: CASSLIVAGETQYF. The V call is TRBV12-3 or TRBV12-4, the J call TRBJ2-5; TRBD2 might be the D (5 bases). The CDR3 is 14 residues long. Trimming pared 2 bases from V and 4 bases from J, leaving 11 bases between.

This clonotype was seen a handful of times. The chain carries TRBV10-2 and TRBJ1-4, with 9 bases aligning to TRBD1. CDR3 length: 14 amino acids. V shed 4 bases and J 6 bases; nucleotides not matched to a gene: 3. Germline CDR1 is WSHSY and CDR2 is SAAADI. CDR3 region: CASSGWDRDEKLFF. The CDR3 DNA sequence: TGCGCCAGCAGTGGATGGGACAGGGATGAAAAACTGTTTTTT.

The J gene is TRBJ1-5, the V gene TRBV20-1, with D perhaps matching TRBD1 (6 bases). Germline assignment: CDR1 DFQATT and CDR2 SNEGSKA (reference sequence). The CDR3 extends over 14 amino acids. V lost 6 bases and J 4 bases, leaving 16 bases between the germline ends. The chain's CDR3 is CSALLGGQNQPQHF. The CDR3 DNA reads as TGCAGTGCCCTCCTCGGGGGGCAGAATCAGCCCCAGCATTTT.

This clonotype was detected only a few times. The chain joins TRBV27 to TRBJ2-5, with D possibly TRBD2 on 6 matching bases. This CDR3 region has 16 residues. V was pared by 0 bases and J by 3 bases, with 14 bases between. Germline V gene data show CDR1 as MNHEY and CDR2 as SMNVEV (reference sequence). The CDR3 sequence: CASSLSYGRGKETQYF. Written as DNA, the CDR3 is TGTGCCAGCAGTTTATCTTACGGACGGGGGAAAGAGACCCAGTACTTC.

V is TRBV28 and J is TRBJ2-7, with D tentatively TRBD1 or TRBD2 (6 bases each). V gave up 8 bases and J gave up 3 bases, with 20 bases separating them. This CDR3 region has 15 residues. From germline, CDR1 is MDHEN and CDR2 SYDVKM. The CDR3 protein is CASYGGPPRIYEQYF. The CDR3 DNA is TGTGCCAGCTACGGGGGCCCTCCCCGTATCTACGAGCAGTACTTC.

This clonotype has at least ten counts. V usage is TRBV20-1 and J usage is TRBJ1-1; D call uncertain. Trimming pared 3 bases from V and 1 base from J, leaving 3 bases between. The CDR3 loop spans 11 amino acids. CDR1 is DFQATT and CDR2 is SNEGSKA in the germline V gene (reference sequence). For the CDR3, the DNA is TGCAGTGCTAGTGGGAACACTGAAGCTTTCTTT. Translated, it gives CSASGNTEAFF.

This clonotype was seen only a few times. This sequence joins TRBV18 and TRBJ2-5, with TRBD1 matching over 9 bases. The J segment lost 2 bases and the V segment lost 3 bases, leaving 4 bases of the junction unmatched. Germline-derived CDR1 and CDR2 are KGHSH and LQKENI. The CDR3 spans 15 residues. The CDR3 sequence is CASSPWTGEQETQYF. The CDR3 nucleotides read TGTGCCAGCTCACCTTGGACAGGGGAACAAGAGACCCAGTACTTC.

This clonotype was recorded at least ten times. V usage is TRBV5-6 and J usage is TRBJ2-7, with D unresolved. The CDR3 contains 14 residues. With 0 bases removed from V and 2 bases from J, the gap between germline ends came to 9 bases. Germline CDR1 reads SGHDT; CDR2 reads YYEEEE. CDR3 bases: TGTGCCAGCAGCTTGGTCGGTGTAACCTACGAGCAGTACTTC. Protein sequence: CASSLVGVTYEQYF. Complete variable domain (other parts from reference TRBV5-6 and TRBJ2-7): DAGVTQSPTHLIKTRGQQVTLRCSPKSGHDTVSWYQQALGQGPQFIFQYYEEEERQRGNFPDRFSGHQFPNYSSELNVNALLLGDSALYLCASSLVGVTYEQYFGPGTRLTVT.